This T cell receptor beta chain was found in a study of T cell responses to AZD1222 COVID-19 vaccine. Overall study results and limits: Vaccine-associated CD4 TCRs spanned spike, dominant at 160-218 and 743-854.

With respect to this clone: Antigen: not known.

Germline V gene sequence: CDR1 LGHNA, CDR2 YNFKEQ. V lost 4 bases to trimming and J lost 3 bases; unmatched junction nucleotides: 3. CDR3 length equals 14 residues. Sequenced by immunoSEQ multiplex PCR; TCRdb stores in-frame clones only, minus some. The sample has about 93,000 clones; 80% to 90% are singletons. The source of this sequence is an adult in good health. Source: peripheral blood, taken on day 0 of AZD1222 vaccination. The chain uses TRBV4-2 and TRBJ1-5; 7 bases are a match to TRBD1. CDR3 coding DNA: TGTGCCAGCAGCCCGGGACAGAACAATCAGCCCCAGCATTTT. Translated: CASSPGQNNQPQHF.